The present TCR beta chain was sequenced within a study of response to subunit inactivated influenza vaccine. V shed 3 bases and J shed 8 bases, with 11 bases lying between them. Germline V gene data show CDR1 as SGHDN and CDR2 as FVKESK. The CDR3 sequence is 13 residues long. This clonotype was detected only a few times. TCRdb reprocessed the RT-PCR reads via MiXCR and lists one record per CDR3 protein. The sample gives about 570,000 distinct CDR3 sequences, approximately 11% of which show up once; 9.5% to 12% is in the top ten. These data were also filed under a second study, of T cells expressing NK-cell markers. From that paper: The authors made TCR beta cDNA libraries by 5'RACE template switching. This switching added a universal primer site and UMIs. Whether expanded NKG2C+ T cell clones recognized HCMV stayed uncertain.

This clonotype originated in a man between 45 and 60 years old who received an inactivated influenza vaccine. The source was PBMCs from blood, collected on the day of vaccination. This chain uses TRBV14 with TRBJ2-4; D is unclear. This chain's CDR3 is CASSQIPWDIQYF. The DNA of the CDR3 is TGTGCCAGCAGCCAGATCCCCTGGGACATTCAGTACTTC.